This TCR beta chain was retrieved from a study of shared clonotypes between healthy human individuals (dated by TCRdb to 2020 to 2021). Notes on the research overall: The cohort comprised a couple of women and a few men aged 18 to 49 years. To estimate repertoire size and how much clonotype sharing occurs between individuals, the study deeply sequenced the blood TCR repertoires of about 5 healthy adults. Libraries were prepared and TCR repertoires were sequenced by different laboratories using diverse techniques, in order to increase sequencing depth and limit assay-specific biases. Per donor, leukapheresis produced somewhere between about 0.8 and 9 billion PBMCs. What the work shows at the level of the full study, not this receptor alone: Pairwise subsampling indicated that sequencing depth was expected to affect the degree of clonotype sharing among donors. Because the study included only a small number of donors, the genetic and exposure-history diversity represented was limited. Only blood was sampled, and tissue TCR repertoires likely differ from those in blood.

The CDR1 and CDR2 encoded by the germline V gene (reference sequence) are LNHNV and YYDKDF. For this chain, trimming is 2 bases at the V end and 1 base at the J end, and the number of junction bases without a gene match is 5. From the cysteine through the phenylalanine, the CDR3 covers 16 amino acids. Only CDR3 DNA is held: 48 bases, read in frame from base 1. The donors were healthy, HIV-negative adults with no recently reported acute infections or vaccinations. Only Caucasian adults living in Nashville, Tennessee, USA were represented among the donors. For unsorted samples, roughly 81 million PBMCs were counted and genomic DNA was extracted with the QIAamp DNA Blood Mini kit. After blood collection by leukapheresis, PBMCs were isolated using Ficoll-Histopaque density gradient centrifugation and then cryopreserved in the vapor phase of liquid nitrogen. As regards this clone: It has no known antigen specificity. One base away there is no much larger clone; base qualities are not given.

Using the deep immunoSEQ assay, multiplex PCR amplified TCR CDR3 regions from genomic DNA. Extracted genomic DNA from each cell subset was distributed evenly across all wells of several immunoSEQ 96-well plates, and each plate was treated as a replicate. For unsorted PBMC, 300 to 350 ng genomic DNA, equal to 30,000 or so T cell genomes, was loaded into each replicate PCR. Unsorted PBMC genomic DNA was sequenced across ten immunoSEQ deep assay plates. Purified libraries were quantified with a Qubit 3.0 fluorometer, sized on a Bioanalyzer 2100, and re-quantified with the KAPA Library Quantification kit. Each immunoSEQ 96-well plate was sequenced on its own single-read 150-cycle Illumina NextSeq 550 flow cell. In the authors' own workflow: The immunoSEQ output contained only junctional sequences without quality scores, so filtering could not match that applied to full-length reads. To assign V/J genes and CDR3, sequences were annotated against IMGT germline references using PyIR, a Python wrapper for IgBLAST v1.9. Reads were filtered out if the reads had weak V/J assignments (E-value above 1e-6), no CDR3, stop codons, out-of-frame junctions, or ambiguous translated residues. V3J clonotypes were defined by identical inferred V gene, J gene, and CDR3 amino acid sequence. The percentage overlap between two repertoires was calculated by dividing the number of shared unique clonotypes by the size of the smaller repertoire. RTK rarefaction, the Chao1 estimator, and Recon v2.1 estimates of unobserved clonotypes were used to assess repertoire richness. TCRdb's version of the immuneACCESS table is confined to in-frame rearrangements and falls short of the full clone set. An unresolved V gene accounts for under half of the shortfall where checked; the remainder is of unknown origin. The V and J calls and clone size come from that table; D and trimming were worked out from the DNA. The sample table shows over 400,000 clones, and about 78% are seen once. 12% of the sample is taken by the ten largest.

This receptor chain uses TRBV15 and TRBJ2-3; TRBD2 aligns with 8 central bases. Sequencing was carried out using PBMCs. This TCR derives from a woman aged 40 to 55 in good health. Some clones in this sample may be carry-over from other donors' samples. The nucleotides read TGTGCCACCAGCAGAACAGCGGGGGCTGGCACAGATACGCAGTATTTT. Its product reads: CATSRTAGAGTDTQYF.